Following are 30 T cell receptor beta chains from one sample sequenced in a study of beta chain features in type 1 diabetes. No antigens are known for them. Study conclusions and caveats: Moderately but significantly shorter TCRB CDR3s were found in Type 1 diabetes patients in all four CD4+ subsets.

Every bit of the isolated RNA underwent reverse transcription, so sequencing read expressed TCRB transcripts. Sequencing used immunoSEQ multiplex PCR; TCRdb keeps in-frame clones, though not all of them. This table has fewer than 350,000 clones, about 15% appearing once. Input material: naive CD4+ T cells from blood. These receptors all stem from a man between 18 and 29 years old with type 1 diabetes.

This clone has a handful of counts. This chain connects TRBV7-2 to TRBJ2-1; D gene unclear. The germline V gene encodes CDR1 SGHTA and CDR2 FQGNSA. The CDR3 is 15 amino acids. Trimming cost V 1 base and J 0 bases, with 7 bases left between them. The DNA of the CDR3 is TGTGCCAGCAGCTTAGGGTCGAGCTCCTACAATGAGCAGTTCTTC. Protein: CASSLGSSSYNEQFF.

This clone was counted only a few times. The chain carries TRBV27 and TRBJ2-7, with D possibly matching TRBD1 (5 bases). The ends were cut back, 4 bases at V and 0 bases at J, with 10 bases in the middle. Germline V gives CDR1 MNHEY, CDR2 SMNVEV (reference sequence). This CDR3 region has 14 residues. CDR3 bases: TGTGCCAGCAGTTACAGGTCTAACTCCTACGAGCAGTACTTC. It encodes CASSYRSNSYEQYF.

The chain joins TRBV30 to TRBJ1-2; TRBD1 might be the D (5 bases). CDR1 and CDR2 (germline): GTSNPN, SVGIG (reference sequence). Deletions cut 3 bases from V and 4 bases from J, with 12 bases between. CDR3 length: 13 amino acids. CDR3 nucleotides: TGTGCCTGGAGGGCTATGGGGCTCTATGGCTACACCTTC. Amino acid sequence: CAWRAMGLYGYTF.

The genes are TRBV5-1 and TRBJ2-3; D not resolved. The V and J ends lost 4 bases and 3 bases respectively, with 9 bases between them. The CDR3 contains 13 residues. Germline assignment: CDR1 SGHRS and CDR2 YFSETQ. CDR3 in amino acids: CASSPGDTDTQYF. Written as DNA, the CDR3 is TGCGCCAGCAGCCCGGGTGATACAGATACGCAGTATTTT.

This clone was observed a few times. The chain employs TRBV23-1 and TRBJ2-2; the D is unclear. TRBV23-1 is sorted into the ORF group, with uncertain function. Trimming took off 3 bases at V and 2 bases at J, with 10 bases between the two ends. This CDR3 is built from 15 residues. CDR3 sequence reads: CASSHNRSNTGELFF. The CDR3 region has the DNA TGCGCCAGCAGTCATAACCGGTCCAACACCGGGGAGCTGTTTTTT.

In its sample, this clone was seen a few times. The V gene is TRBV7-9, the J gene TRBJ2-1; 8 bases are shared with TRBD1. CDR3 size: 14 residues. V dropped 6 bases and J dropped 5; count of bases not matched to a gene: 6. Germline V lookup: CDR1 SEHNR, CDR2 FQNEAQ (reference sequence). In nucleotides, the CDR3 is TGTGCCAGCAGATTGACAGGGGACGACAATGAGCAGTTCTTC. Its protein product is CASRLTGDDNEQFF.

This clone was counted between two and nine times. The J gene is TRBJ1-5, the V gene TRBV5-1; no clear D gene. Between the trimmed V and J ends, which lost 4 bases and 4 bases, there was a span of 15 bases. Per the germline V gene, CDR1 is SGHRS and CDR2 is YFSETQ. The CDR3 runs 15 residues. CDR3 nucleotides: TGCGCCAGCAGCCTCGGGGTAGCGGAAAATCAGCCCCAGCATTTT. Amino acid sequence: CASSLGVAENQPQHF.

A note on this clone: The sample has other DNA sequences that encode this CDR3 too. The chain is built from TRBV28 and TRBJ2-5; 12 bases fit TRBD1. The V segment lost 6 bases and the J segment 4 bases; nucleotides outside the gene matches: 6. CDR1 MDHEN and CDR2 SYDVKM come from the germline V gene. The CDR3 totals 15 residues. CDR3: CASSLGTGGRETQYF. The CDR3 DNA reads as TGTGCCAGCAGCCTCGGGACAGGGGGCCGAGAGACCCAGTACTTC. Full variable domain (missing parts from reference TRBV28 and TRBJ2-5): DVKVTQSSRYLVKRTGEKVFLECVQDMDHENMFWYRQDPGLGLRLIYFSYDVKMKEKGDIPEGYSVSREKKERFSLILESASTNQTSMYLCASSLGTGGRETQYFGPGTRLLVL.

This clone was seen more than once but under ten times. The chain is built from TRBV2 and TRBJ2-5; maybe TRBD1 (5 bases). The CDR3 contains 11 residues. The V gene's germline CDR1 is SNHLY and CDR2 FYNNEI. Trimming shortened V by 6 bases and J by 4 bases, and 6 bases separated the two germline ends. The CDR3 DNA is TGTGCCAGCAGACAGGTAGAGACCCAGTACTTC. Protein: CASRQVETQYF.

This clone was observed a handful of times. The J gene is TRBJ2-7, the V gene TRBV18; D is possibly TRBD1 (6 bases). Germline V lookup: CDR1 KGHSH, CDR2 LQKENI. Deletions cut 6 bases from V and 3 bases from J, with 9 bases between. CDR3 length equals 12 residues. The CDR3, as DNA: TGTGCCAGCTCGCCGACAGGCTACGAGCAGTACTTC. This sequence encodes CASSPTGYEQYF.

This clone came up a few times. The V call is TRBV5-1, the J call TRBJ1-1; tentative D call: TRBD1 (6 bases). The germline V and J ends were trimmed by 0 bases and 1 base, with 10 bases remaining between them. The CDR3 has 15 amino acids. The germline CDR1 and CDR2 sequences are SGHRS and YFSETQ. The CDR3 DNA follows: TGCGCCAGCAGCTTGGATGGGGGCGGGAACACTGAAGCTTTCTTT. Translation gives CASSLDGGGNTEAFF.

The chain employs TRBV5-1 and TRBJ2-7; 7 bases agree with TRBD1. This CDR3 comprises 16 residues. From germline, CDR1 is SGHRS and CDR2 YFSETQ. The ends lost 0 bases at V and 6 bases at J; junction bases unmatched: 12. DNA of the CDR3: TGCGCCAGCAGCTTGGAGGCGGCAGGGGGTCCCCTCGAGCAGTACTTC. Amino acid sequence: CASSLEAAGGPLEQYF.

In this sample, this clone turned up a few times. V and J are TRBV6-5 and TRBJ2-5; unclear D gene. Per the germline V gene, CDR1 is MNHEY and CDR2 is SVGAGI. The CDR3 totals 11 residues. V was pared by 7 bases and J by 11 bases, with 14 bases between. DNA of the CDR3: TGTGCCAGCAACCACATACCGTCTCAGTACTTC. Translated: CASNHIPSQYF.

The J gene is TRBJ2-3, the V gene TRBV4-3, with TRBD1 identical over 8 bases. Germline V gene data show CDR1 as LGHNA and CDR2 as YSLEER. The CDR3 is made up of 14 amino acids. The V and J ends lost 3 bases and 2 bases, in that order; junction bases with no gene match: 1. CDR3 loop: CASSQDRVTDTQYF. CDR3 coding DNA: TGCGCCAGCAGCCAGGACAGGGTCACAGATACGCAGTATTTT.

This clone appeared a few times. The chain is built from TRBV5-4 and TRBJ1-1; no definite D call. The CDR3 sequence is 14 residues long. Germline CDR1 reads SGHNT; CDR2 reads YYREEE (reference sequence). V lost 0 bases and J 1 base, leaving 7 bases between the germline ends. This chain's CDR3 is CASSLDFRNTEAFF. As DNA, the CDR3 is TGTGCCAGCAGCTTGGACTTCCGGAACACTGAAGCTTTCTTT.

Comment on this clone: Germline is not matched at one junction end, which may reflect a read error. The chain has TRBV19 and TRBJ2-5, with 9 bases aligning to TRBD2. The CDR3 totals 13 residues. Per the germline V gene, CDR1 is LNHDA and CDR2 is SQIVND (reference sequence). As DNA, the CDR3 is TGTGCCAGTAGTATCATGCTAGCGGGACCGTCTCACTTC. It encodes CASSIMLAGPSHF.

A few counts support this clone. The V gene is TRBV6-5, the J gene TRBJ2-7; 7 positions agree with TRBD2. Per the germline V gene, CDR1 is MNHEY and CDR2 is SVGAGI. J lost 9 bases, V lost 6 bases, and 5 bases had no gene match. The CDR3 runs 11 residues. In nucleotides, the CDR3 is TGTGCCAGCAGCGGGGGGTGGGTGCAGTACTTC. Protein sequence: CASSGGWVQYF.

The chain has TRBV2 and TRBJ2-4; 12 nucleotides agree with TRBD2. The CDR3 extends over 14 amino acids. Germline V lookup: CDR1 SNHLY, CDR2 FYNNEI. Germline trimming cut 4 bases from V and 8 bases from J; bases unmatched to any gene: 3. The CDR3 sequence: CASSVTSGSDIQYF. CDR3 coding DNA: TGTGCCAGCAGTGTGACTAGCGGGAGTGACATTCAGTACTTC.

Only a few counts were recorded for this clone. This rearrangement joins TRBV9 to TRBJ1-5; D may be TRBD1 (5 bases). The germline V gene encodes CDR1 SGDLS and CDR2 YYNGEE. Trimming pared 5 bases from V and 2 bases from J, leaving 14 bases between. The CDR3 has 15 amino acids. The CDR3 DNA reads TGTGCCAGCAGTGAAGGCCAGGGCGGCAATCAGCCCCAGCATTTT. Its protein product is CASSEGQGGNQPQHF.

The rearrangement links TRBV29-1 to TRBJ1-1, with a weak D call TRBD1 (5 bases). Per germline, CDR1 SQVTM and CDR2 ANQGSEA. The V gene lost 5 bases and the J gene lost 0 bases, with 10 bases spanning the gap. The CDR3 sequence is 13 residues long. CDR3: CSVTGEVNTEAFF. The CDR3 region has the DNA TGCAGCGTTACGGGGGAGGTGAACACTGAAGCTTTCTTT. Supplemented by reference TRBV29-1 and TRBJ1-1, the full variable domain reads SAVISQKPSRDICQRGTSLTIQCQVDSQVTMMFWYRQQPGQSLTLIATANQGSEATYESGFVIDKFPISRPNLTFSTLTVSNMSPEDSSIYLCSVTGEVNTEAFFGQGTRLTVV.

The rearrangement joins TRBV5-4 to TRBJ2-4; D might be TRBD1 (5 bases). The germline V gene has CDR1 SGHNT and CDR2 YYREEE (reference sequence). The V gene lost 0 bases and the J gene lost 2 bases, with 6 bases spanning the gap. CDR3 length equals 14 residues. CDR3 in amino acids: CASSLAGSKNIQYF. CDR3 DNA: TGTGCCAGCAGCTTGGCAGGGTCCAAAAACATTCAGTACTTC. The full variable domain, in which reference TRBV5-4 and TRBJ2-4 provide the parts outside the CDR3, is ETGVTQSPTHLIKTRGQQVTLRCSSQSGHNTVSWYQQALGQGPQFIFQYYREEENGRGNFPPRFSGLQFPNYSSELNVNALELDDSALYLCASSLAGSKNIQYFGAGTRLSVL.

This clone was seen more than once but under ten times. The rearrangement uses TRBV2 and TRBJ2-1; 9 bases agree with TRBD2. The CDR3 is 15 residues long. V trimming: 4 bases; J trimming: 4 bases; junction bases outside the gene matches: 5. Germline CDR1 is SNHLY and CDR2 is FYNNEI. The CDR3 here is CASSGRAGGYNEQFF. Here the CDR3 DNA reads TGTGCCAGCAGTGGCCGCGCGGGGGGGTACAATGAGCAGTTCTTC.

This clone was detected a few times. The CDR3 loop reads CASSEALRQGAGVFEAFF. As DNA, the CDR3 is TGTGCCAGCAGTGAAGCGCTTCGGCAGGGGGCGGGGGTATTTGAAGCTTTCTTT. The chain joins TRBV2 to TRBJ1-1; 8 positions agree with TRBD1. Germline V lookup: CDR1 SNHLY, CDR2 FYNNEI. The CDR3 loop spans 18 amino acids. V dropped 0 bases and J dropped 7; count of bases not matched to a gene: 16. The variable domain in full, completed from reference TRBV2 and TRBJ1-1, reads EPEVTQTPSHQVTQMGQEVILRCVPISNHLYFYWYRQILGQKVEFLVSFYNNEISEKSEIFDDQFSVERPDGSNFTLKIRSTKLEDSAMYFCASSEALRQGAGVFEAFFGQGTRLTVV.

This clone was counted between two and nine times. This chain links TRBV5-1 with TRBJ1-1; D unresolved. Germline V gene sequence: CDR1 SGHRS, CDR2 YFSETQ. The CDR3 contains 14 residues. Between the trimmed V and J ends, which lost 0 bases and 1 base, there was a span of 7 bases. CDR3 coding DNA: TGCGCCAGCAGCTTGGTGGCGGGGAACACTGAAGCTTTCTTT. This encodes CASSLVAGNTEAFF. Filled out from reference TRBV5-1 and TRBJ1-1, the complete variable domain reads KAGVTQTPRYLIKTRGQQVTLSCSPISGHRSVSWYQQTPGQGLQFLFEYFSETQRNKGNFPGRFSGRQFSNSRSEMNVSTLELGDSALYLCASSLVAGNTEAFFGQGTRLTVV.

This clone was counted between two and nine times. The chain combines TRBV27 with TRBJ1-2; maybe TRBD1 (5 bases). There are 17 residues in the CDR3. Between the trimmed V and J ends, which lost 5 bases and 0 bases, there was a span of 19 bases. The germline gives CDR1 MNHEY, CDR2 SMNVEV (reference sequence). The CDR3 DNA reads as TGTGCCAGCAGTCTCCACGGGGCAGGGAGGGCTAACTATGGCTACACCTTC. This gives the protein CASSLHGAGRANYGYTF.

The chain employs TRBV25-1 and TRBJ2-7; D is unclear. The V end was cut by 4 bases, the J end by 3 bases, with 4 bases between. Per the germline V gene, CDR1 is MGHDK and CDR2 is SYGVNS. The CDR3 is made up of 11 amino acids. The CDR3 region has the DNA TGTGCCAGCAGTGGGCACTACGAGCAGTACTTC. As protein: CASSGHYEQYF.

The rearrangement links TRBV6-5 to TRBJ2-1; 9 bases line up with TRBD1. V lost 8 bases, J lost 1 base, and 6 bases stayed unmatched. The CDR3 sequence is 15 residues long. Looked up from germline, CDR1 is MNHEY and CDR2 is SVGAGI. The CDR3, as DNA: TGTGCCAGCCGATCCGGACAGGGGTCCTACAATGAGCAGTTCTTC. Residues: CASRSGQGSYNEQFF.

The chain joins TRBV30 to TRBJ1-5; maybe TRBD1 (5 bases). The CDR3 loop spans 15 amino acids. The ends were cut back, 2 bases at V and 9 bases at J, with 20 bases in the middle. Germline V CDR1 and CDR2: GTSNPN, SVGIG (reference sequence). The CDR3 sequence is CAWSLLRTGGGPQHF. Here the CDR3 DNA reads TGTGCCTGGAGTTTACTTCGAACTGGGGGAGGGCCCCAGCATTTT. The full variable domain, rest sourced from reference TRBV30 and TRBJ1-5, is SQTIHQWPATLVQPVGSPLSLECTVEGTSNPNLYWYRQAAGRGLQLLFYSVGIGQISSEVPQNLSASRPQDRQFILSSKKLLLSDSGFYLCAWSLLRTGGGPQHFGDGTRLSIL.

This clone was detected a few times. Here the CDR3 DNA reads TGTGCCAGCAGCCATGGACAGGGCGTAGCCTACGAGCAGTACTTC. This encodes CASSHGQGVAYEQYF. The gene calls are TRBV5-4 and TRBJ2-7; 8 positions agree with TRBD1. Per germline, CDR1 SGHNT and CDR2 YYREEE (reference sequence). The CDR3 runs to 15 residues. The V segment lost 4 bases and the J segment 2 bases; nucleotides outside the gene matches: 8.

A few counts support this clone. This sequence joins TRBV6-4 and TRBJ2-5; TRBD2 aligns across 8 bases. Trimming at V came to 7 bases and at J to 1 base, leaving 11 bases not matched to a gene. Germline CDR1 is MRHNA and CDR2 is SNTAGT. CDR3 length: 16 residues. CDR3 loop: CASTSGGRQAQETQYF. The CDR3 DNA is TGTGCCAGCACCTCGGGAGGGAGACAGGCCCAAGAGACCCAGTACTTC.